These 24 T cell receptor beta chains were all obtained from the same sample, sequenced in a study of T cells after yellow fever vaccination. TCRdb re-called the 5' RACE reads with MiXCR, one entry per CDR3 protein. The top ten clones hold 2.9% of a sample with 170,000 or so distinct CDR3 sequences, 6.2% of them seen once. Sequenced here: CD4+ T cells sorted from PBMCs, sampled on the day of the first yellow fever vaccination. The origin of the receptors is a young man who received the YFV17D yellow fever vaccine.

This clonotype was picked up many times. The DNA for the CDR3 is TGCAGCTACACGGCGGGGCGCACAGATACGCAGTATTTT. Translating gives CSYTAGRTDTQYF. This chain uses TRBV20-1 with TRBJ2-3; D is perhaps TRBD2 (6 bases). The CDR3 contains 13 residues. Germline-derived CDR1 and CDR2 are DFQATT and SNEGSKA (reference sequence).

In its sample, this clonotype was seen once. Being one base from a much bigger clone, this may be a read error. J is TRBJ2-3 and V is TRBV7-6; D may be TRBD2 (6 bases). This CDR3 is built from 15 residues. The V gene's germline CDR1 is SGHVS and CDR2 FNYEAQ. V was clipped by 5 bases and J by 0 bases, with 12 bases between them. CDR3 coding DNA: TGTGCCAGCAGCCTGAGACGGGGGAGCACAGATACGCAGTATTTT. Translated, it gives CASSLRRGSTDTQYF. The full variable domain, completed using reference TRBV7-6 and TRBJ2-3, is GAGVSQSPRYKVTKRGQDVALRCDPISGHVSLYWYRQALGQGPEFLTYFNYEAQQDKSGLPNDRFSAERPEGSISTLTIQRTEQRDSAMYRCASSLRRGSTDTQYFGPGTRLTVL.

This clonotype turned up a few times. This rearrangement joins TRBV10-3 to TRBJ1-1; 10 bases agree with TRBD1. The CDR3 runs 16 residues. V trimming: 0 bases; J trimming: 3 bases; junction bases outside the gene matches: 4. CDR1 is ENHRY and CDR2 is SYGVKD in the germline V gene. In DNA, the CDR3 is TGTGCCATCAGTGAGTCGCAGGACAGGGGGGACACTGAAGCTTTCTTT. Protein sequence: CAISESQDRGDTEAFF.

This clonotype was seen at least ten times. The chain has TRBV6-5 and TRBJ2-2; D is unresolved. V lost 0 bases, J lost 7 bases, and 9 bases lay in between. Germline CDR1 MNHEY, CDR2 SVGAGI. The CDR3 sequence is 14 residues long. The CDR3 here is CASSYSGVVGELFF. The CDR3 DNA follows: TGTGCCAGCAGTTACTCTGGGGTGGTCGGGGAGCTGTTTTTT.

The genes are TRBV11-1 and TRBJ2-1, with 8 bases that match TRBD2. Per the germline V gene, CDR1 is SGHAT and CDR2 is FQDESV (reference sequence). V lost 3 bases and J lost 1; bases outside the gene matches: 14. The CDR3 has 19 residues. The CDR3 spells CASSFAGGGPTGSYNEQFF. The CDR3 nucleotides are TGTGCCAGCAGCTTCGCGGGCGGGGGGCCCACGGGGTCCTACAATGAGCAGTTCTTC.

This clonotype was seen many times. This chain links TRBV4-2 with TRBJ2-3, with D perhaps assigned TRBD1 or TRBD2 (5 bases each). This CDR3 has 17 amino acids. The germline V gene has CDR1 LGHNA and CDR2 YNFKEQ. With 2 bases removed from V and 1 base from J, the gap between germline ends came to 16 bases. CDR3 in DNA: TGTGCCAGCAGCCAAAACCCGGGACCCCCTGGCACAGATACGCAGTATTTT. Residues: CASSQNPGPPGTDTQYF.

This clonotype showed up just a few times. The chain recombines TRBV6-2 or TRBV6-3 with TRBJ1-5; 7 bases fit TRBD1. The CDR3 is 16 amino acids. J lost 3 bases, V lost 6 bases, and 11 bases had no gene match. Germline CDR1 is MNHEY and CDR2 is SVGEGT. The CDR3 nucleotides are TGTGCCAGCAGCAACCGGGACAGTAGTCTCAATCAGCCCCAGCATTTT. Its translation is CASSNRDSSLNQPQHF.

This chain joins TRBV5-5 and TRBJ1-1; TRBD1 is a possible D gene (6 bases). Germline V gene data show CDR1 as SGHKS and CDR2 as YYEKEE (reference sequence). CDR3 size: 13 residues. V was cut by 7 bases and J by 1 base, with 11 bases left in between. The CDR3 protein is CASGWGPNTEAFF. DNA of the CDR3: TGTGCCAGCGGGTGGGGGCCGAACACTGAAGCTTTCTTT. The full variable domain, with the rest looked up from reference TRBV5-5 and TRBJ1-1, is DAGVTQSPTHLIKTRGQQVTLRCSPISGHKSVSWYQQVLGQGPQFIFQYYEKEERGRGNFPDRFSARQFPNYSSELNVNALLLGDSALYLCASGWGPNTEAFFGQGTRLTVV.

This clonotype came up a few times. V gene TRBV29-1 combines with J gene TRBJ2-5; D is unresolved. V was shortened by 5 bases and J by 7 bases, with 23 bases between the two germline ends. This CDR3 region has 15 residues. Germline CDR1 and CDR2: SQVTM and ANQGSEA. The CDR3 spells CSVWDGSGPIGTQYF. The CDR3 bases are TGCAGCGTTTGGGATGGTTCAGGTCCCATCGGGACCCAGTACTTC.

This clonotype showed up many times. The CDR3 nucleotides read TGTGCCAGCAGTTTACCGGCAGGGGCTCGCTCACCCCTCCACTTT. Translated: CASSLPAGARSPLHF. The chain has TRBV12-3 or TRBV12-4 and TRBJ1-6, with D tentatively TRBD1 (6 bases). V was pared by 2 bases and J by 10 bases, with 15 bases between. CDR3 size: 15 residues.

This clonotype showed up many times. This CDR3 is CASSLSWGRGDTGELFF. The CDR3 bases are TGTGCCAGCAGTTTAAGTTGGGGCAGGGGCGACACCGGGGAGCTGTTTTTT. This chain joins TRBV12-3 or TRBV12-4 and TRBJ2-2; TRBD1 is a possible D gene (6 bases). The CDR3 has 17 amino acids. V lost 2 bases and J lost 3, with 16 bases in between.

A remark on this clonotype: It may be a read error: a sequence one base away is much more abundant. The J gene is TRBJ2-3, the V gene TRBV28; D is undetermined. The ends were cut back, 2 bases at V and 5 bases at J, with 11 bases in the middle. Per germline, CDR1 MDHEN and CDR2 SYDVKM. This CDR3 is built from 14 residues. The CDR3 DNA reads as TGTGCCAGCAGTTTAACCGGAGTAAGAGATACGCAGTATTTT. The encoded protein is CASSLTGVRDTQYF. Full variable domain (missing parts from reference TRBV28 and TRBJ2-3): DVKVTQSSRYLVKRTGEKVFLECVQDMDHENMFWYRQDPGLGLRLIYFSYDVKMKEKGDIPEGYSVSREKKERFSLILESASTNQTSMYLCASSLTGVRDTQYFGPGTRLTVL.

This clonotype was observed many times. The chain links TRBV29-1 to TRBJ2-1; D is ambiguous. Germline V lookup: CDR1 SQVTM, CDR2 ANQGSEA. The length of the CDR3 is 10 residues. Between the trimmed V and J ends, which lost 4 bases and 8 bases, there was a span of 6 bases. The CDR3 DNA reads TGCAGCGTTGGATCCCATGAGCAGTTCTTC. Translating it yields CSVGSHEQFF.

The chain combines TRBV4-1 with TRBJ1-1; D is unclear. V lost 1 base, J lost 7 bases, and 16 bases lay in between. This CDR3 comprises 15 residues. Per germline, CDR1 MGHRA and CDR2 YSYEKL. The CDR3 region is CASSQAPGRPSEAFF. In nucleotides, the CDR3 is TGCGCCAGCAGCCAAGCCCCTGGCAGGCCTAGTGAAGCTTTCTTT.

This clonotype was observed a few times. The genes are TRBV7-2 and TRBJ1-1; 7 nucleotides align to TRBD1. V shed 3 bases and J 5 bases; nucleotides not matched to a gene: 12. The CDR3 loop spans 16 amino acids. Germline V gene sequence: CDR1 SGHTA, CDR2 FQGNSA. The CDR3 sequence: CASSFLGDRAGTEAFF. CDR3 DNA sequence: TGTGCCAGCAGCTTTTTGGGCGACAGGGCGGGAACTGAAGCTTTCTTT.

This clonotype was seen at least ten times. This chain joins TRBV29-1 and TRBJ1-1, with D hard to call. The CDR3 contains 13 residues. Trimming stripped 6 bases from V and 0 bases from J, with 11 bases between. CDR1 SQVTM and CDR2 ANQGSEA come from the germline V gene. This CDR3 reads CSVSGRLNTEAFF. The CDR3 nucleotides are TGCAGCGTGAGTGGGAGATTGAACACTGAAGCTTTCTTT.

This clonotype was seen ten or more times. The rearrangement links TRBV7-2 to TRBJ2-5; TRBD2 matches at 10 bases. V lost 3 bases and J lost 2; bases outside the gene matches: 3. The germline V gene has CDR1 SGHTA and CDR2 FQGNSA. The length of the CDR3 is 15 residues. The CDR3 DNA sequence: TGTGCCAGCAGCTTTCAAGCGGGGGGGCAAGAGACCCAGTACTTC. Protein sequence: CASSFQAGGQETQYF.

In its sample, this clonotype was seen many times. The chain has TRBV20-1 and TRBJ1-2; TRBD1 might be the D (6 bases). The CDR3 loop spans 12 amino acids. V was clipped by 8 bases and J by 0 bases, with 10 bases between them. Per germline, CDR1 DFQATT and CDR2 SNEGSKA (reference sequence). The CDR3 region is CSSTGANYGYTF. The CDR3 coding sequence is TGCAGTTCGACAGGTGCTAACTATGGCTACACCTTC.

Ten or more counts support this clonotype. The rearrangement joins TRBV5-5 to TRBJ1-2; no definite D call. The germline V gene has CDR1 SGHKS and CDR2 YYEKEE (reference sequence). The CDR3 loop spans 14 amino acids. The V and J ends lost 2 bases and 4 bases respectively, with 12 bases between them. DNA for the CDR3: TGTGCCAGCAGCTTAGTTTGGACGAGCTATGGCTACACCTTC. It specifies CASSLVWTSYGYTF.

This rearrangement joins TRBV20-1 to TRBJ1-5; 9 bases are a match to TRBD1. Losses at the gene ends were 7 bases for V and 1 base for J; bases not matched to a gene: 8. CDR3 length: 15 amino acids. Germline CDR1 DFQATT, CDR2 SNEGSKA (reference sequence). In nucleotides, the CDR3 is TGCAGTGTGCAGACAGGGGGGGGGAGCAATCAGCCCCAGCATTTT. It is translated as CSVQTGGGSNQPQHF.

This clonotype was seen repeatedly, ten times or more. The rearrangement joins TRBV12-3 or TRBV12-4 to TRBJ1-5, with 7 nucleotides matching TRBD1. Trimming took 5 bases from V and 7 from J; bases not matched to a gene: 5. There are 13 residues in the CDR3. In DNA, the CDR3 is TGTGCCAGCAGTCCCACAGGGGAACAGCCCCAGCATTTT. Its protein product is CASSPTGEQPQHF.

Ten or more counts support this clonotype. The CDR3 loop reads CASSGTDYGYTF. The CDR3 DNA reads as TGTGCCAGCAGTGGGACCGACTATGGCTACACCTTC. The V call is TRBV6-7, the J call TRBJ1-2, with a weak D call TRBD1 (5 bases). TRBV6-7 carries the ORF label, with uncertain function. The CDR3 is 12 amino acids. Trimming cost V 5 bases and J 3 bases, with 7 bases left between them.

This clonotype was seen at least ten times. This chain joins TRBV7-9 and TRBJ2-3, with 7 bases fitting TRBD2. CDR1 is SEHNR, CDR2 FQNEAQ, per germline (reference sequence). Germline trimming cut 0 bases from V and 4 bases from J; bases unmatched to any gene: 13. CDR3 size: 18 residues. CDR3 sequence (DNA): TGTGCCAGCAGCTTAGCGGGAACAGCGGGGAGGTCGGCAGATACGCAGTATTTT. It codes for CASSLAGTAGRSADTQYF.

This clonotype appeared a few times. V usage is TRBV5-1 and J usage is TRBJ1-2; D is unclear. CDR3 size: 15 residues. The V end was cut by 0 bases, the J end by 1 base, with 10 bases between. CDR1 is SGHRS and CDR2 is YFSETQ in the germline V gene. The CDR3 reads CASSLVIGSNYGYTF. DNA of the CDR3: TGCGCCAGCAGCTTGGTAATTGGCAGTAACTATGGCTACACCTTC.